This T cell receptor beta chain originates from a study of blood T cell repertoires in COVID-19. In the source study's methods: By means of reference gene primer amplification, nucleated cell counts were estimated. Sequencing was performed with immunoSEQ multiplex PCR; in TCRdb, only in-frame clones are kept and a portion is missing. V and J calls plus clone size are reproduced from that table; the DNA served to infer D and trimming. The table shows around 190,000 clones, with around 80% occurring only once. Individuals aged about 18 to 90 years were recruited from 24 US areas. Donors were grouped by their self-reported clinical history. V shed 4 bases, J shed 4 bases, and the junction held 10 bases outside the gene matches. The germline V gene has CDR1 SGDLS and CDR2 YYNGEE. CDR3 length: 16 residues.

Input material: PBMCs or T cells enriched from blood (not recorded which). The chain employs TRBV9 and TRBJ1-2; 10 bases match TRBD1. The TCR originated in a woman aged 45-65 years with acute COVID-19. The CDR3 DNA reads as TGTGCCAGCAGCCCAGGGACAGGGGTGCTGGGCTATGGCTACACCTTC. This gives the protein CASSPGTGVLGYGYTF.